This entry lists 14 T cell receptor beta chains sequenced from one sample in a study of blood T cell repertoires in COVID-19 (dated by TCRdb to about 2020). Library preparation employed the immunoSEQ multiplex PCR assay. TCRdb holds this immuneACCESS table with in-frame rearrangements only. Some clones are missing; in checked studies, unresolved V genes explain under half, and the rest has no known cause. This sample holds approximately 210,000 clones; 80% to 85% were observed only once. The ten top clones hold about 20% of the sample. The sequenced material came from peripheral blood. These receptor sequences come from a man aged 30-40 years with active or convalescent COVID-19.

The chain employs TRBV5-1 and TRBJ1-1; no reliable D call. CDR3 size: 14 residues. The V gene lost 0 bases and the J gene lost 2 bases, with 8 bases spanning the gap. The germline V gene has CDR1 SGHRS and CDR2 YFSETQ. CDR3 nucleotides: TGCGCCAGCAGCTTGGCTAGGCGTAACACTGAAGCTTTCTTT. Translation: CASSLARRNTEAFF.

J is TRBJ2-5 and V is TRBV5-8, with 7 bases lining up with TRBD1. V gave up 4 bases and J gave up 0 bases; unmatched junction bases: 9. This CDR3 has 16 amino acids. CDR1 SGHTS and CDR2 YDEGEE come from the germline V gene. CDR3 loop: CASSTTGTAHQETQYF. The CDR3 bases are TGTGCCAGCAGCACGACCGGGACAGCGCACCAAGAGACCCAGTACTTC. Based on the CDR3 plus reference TRBV5-8 and TRBJ2-5, the full variable domain is EAGVTQSPTHLIKTRGQQATLRCSPISGHTSVYWYQQALGLGLQFLLWYDEGEERNRGNFPPRFSGRQFPNYSSELNVNALELEDSALYLCASSTTGTAHQETQYFGPGTRLLVL.

This clone has just one count. The chain couples TRBV4-1 to TRBJ1-5; the match to TRBD1 covers 8 bases. The CDR3 contains 16 residues. The germline V gene encodes CDR1 MGHRA and CDR2 YSYEKL. Germline trimming cut 0 bases from V and 5 bases from J; bases unmatched to any gene: 6. CDR3 amino acids: CASSQDPGGWDQPQHF. CDR3 nucleotides: TGCGCCAGCAGCCAAGACCCAGGGGGCTGGGATCAGCCCCAGCATTTT.

This clone came up once. The chain employs TRBV11-2 and TRBJ2-4; D gene ambiguous. CDR3 length: 13 amino acids. The V end was cut by 5 bases, the J end by 7 bases, with 12 bases between. CDR1 SGHAT and CDR2 FQNNGV come from the germline V gene. CDR3 DNA: TGTGCCAGCAGCACCGCGCTTCTTAACATTCAGTACTTC. Its protein product is CASSTALLNIQYF.

The J gene is TRBJ1-3, the V gene TRBV28, with D perhaps matching TRBD1 (5 bases). The CDR3 contains 14 residues. With 5 bases removed from V and 4 bases from J, the gap between germline ends came to 12 bases. Germline V lookup: CDR1 MDHEN, CDR2 SYDVKM. In DNA, the CDR3 is TGTGCCAGCAGTACCGGGACTTTAGGAAACACCATATATTTT. Amino acid sequence: CASSTGTLGNTIYF.

This clone was picked up one time. The rearrangement joins TRBV30 to TRBJ2-2, with unresolved D. The V end was cut by 3 bases, the J end by 8 bases, with 19 bases between. The CDR3 has 15 residues. Germline assignment: CDR1 GTSNPN and CDR2 SVGIG (reference sequence). CDR3 nucleotides: TGTGCCTGGAGCATGCTGATCGGCTCCGGGGGGGAGCTGTTTTTT. As protein: CAWSMLIGSGGELFF.

The rearrangement uses TRBV7-8 and TRBJ2-7, with a possible D match to TRBD2 (6 bases). Trimming stripped 2 bases from V and 2 bases from J, with 13 bases between. The germline gives CDR1 SGHVS, CDR2 FQNEAQ. The CDR3 spans 15 residues. Here the CDR3 reads CASSLYREEPYEQYF. In DNA, the CDR3 is TGTGCCAGCAGCTTATATAGGGAGGAGCCCTACGAGCAGTACTTC.

The V call is TRBV28, the J call TRBJ1-2, with 9 bases lining up with TRBD1. Germline V gives CDR1 MDHEN, CDR2 SYDVKM. V shed 5 bases and J 8 bases; nucleotides not matched to a gene: 15. The CDR3 length is 16 residues. CDR3 coding DNA: TGTGCCAGCAGTCCCGGTACAGGGGGCAGGTTAGGGGGCTACACCTTC. Encoded protein: CASSPGTGGRLGGYTF.

As regards this clone: An end of the junction does not agree with germline; a read error may underlie this. This chain links TRBV25-1 with TRBJ1-1, with D maybe TRBD1 (5 bases). This CDR3 has 14 amino acids. Germline CDR1 and CDR2: MGHDK and SYGVNS. CDR3 sequence: CASGDVRGVTEAFF. As DNA, the CDR3 is TGTGCCAGCGGTGACGTCCGGGGGGTCACTGAAGCTTTCTTT.

The chain has TRBV12-3 or TRBV12-4 and TRBJ1-6; D unresolved. The length of the CDR3 is 13 residues. V gave up 3 bases and J gave up 8 bases, with 8 bases separating them. The CDR3 nucleotides read TGTGCCAGCAGTTTCAACAGATATTCACCCCTCCACTTT. As protein: CASSFNRYSPLHF.

The chain links TRBV27 to TRBJ2-5, with 7 bases fitting TRBD1. The V and J ends lost 7 bases and 5 bases, in that order; junction bases with no gene match: 7. The germline CDR1 and CDR2 sequences are MNHEY and SMNVEV (reference sequence). CDR3 length: 13 amino acids. The CDR3, as DNA: TGTGCCAGCACCCCGACAGGGACGGAGACCCAGTACTTC. This sequence encodes CASTPTGTETQYF.

V is TRBV7-2 and J is TRBJ1-1, with D perhaps TRBD1 (6 bases). Germline V lookup: CDR1 SGHTA, CDR2 FQGNSA. The germline V and J ends were trimmed by 4 bases and 4 bases, with 22 bases remaining between them. The CDR3 spans 17 residues. In DNA, the CDR3 is TGTGCCAGCAGCTCCCCGGGGACAAGAAACTGGGTCACTGAAGCTTTCTTT. This gives the protein CASSSPGTRNWVTEAFF.

The chain uses TRBV6-5 and TRBJ1-5, with D perhaps TRBD1 (5 bases). The CDR3 is 13 residues long. Germline CDR1 MNHEY, CDR2 SVGAGI. Trimming took off 6 bases at V and 4 bases at J, with 10 bases between the two ends. CDR3 sequence (DNA): TGTGCCAGCAGGGGGCAGGAGAATCAGCCCCAGCATTTT. Its translation is CASRGQENQPQHF.

The gene calls are TRBV4-1 and TRBJ2-7; 10 bases match TRBD1. The V gene end was trimmed by 5 bases and the J gene end by 3 bases; junction bases not matched to a gene: 13. CDR1 is MGHRA and CDR2 is YSYEKL in the germline V gene. The CDR3 contains 17 residues. CDR3 coding DNA: TGCGCCAGCAGCGCTGCCGCCGGGACAGGGGCCCACTACGAGCAGTACTTC. Residues: CASSAAAGTGAHYEQYF.